This T cell receptor (beta chain) is drawn from a study of CD8+ T cells in alopecia areata. Study at large: Treated patients were dosed with oral tofacitinib, taking 5 to 10 mg twice daily. Study results and caveats: There were also resident alphabeta T cells of normal skin sequenced in scalp samples.

Trimming left V 7 bases short and J 4 bases short, with 13 bases between. CDR1 and CDR2 from the germline V gene are SQVTM and ANQGSEA. The CDR3 contains 12 residues. RNA extraction and reverse transcription yielded cDNA as sequencing template. This table comes from immunoSEQ multiplex PCR, and its TCRdb copy is limited to in-frame clones, with some not included. The repertoire has more than 200,000 clones, about two thirds of them found once; the top ten carry more than 0.95%. As for this clone: Its antigen is as yet unknown.

The V call is TRBV29-1, the J call TRBJ2-5; no reliable D call. This specimen was CD4+ T cells sorted from blood, taken at week 0. This clonotype was obtained from a human donor with alopecia areata. CDR3 protein: CSGKGLGETQYF. CDR3 in DNA: TGCAGCGGGAAGGGATTAGGAGAGACCCAGTACTTC.